Each of the 32 T cell receptor beta chains below was sequenced from the same sample in a study of identical twins. TCRdb recomputed calls from the 5' RACE reads with MiXCR, one row per CDR3 protein. The sample contains 400,000 to 500,000 distinct CDR3 sequences, approximately 17% of which appear only once. Sample: naive T cells sorted from blood. Every receptor here comes from a middle-aged man in good health.

This clonotype was seen a few times. The chain couples TRBV4-2 to TRBJ1-6, with 8 bases fitting TRBD1. The CDR3 contains 15 residues. V lost 5 bases and J lost 5; bases outside the gene matches: 5. Germline-derived CDR1 and CDR2 are LGHNA and YNFKEQ. The CDR3 region is CASSVQTGDNSPLHF. The CDR3 region has the DNA TGTGCCAGCAGCGTCCAGACAGGGGATAATTCACCCCTCCACTTT.

The chain uses TRBV20-1 and TRBJ2-1, with 9 bases identical to TRBD2. The trim removed 0 bases at V and 6 bases at J, leaving 3 bases unmatched. CDR3 size: 14 residues. CDR1 and CDR2 from the germline V gene are DFQATT and SNEGSKA (reference sequence). The CDR3 loop is CSARELAGLNEQFF. The CDR3 nucleotides are TGCAGTGCTAGAGAACTAGCGGGCCTCAATGAGCAGTTCTTC.

In this sample, this clonotype turned up a few times. This CDR3 reads CAGSTNTGNQPQHF. The CDR3 DNA reads as TGTGCCGGATCGACAAATACGGGCAATCAGCCCCAGCATTTT. V usage is TRBV6-1 and J usage is TRBJ1-5; D gene ambiguous. This CDR3 has 14 amino acids. Germline V gives CDR1 MNHNS, CDR2 SASEGT. Trimming cost V 11 bases and J 2 bases, with 16 bases left between them.

The rearrangement uses TRBV20-1 and TRBJ2-1; D remains ambiguous. V lost 8 bases to trimming and J lost 3 bases, with 17 bases between them. Germline V gene data show CDR1 as DFQATT and CDR2 as SNEGSKA (reference sequence). The CDR3 extends over 14 amino acids. CDR3 nucleotide sequence: TGCAGTCCTCTACACCCTCCGAACTACAATGAGCAGTTCTTC. This gives the protein CSPLHPPNYNEQFF.

The chain is built from TRBV3-1 and TRBJ2-1; 7 bases are a match to TRBD1. Trimming cost V 1 base and J 3 bases; bases outside gene matches: 12. The CDR3 length is 18 residues. CDR1 is LGHDT and CDR2 is YNNKEL in the germline V gene (reference sequence). The DNA of the CDR3 is TGTGCCAGCAGCCAAGGATTAGGGACAGACCCTCTCTACAATGAGCAGTTCTTC. Translated: CASSQGLGTDPLYNEQFF.

This clonotype occurred a few times. V is TRBV7-2 and J is TRBJ2-1; 9 nucleotides align to TRBD2. V shed 5 bases, J shed 6 bases, and the junction held 8 bases outside the gene matches. CDR1 and CDR2 (germline): SGHTA, FQGNSA. The CDR3 totals 15 residues. This CDR3 is CASSRPGLAANEQFF. The CDR3 DNA reads TGTGCCAGCAGCAGACCGGGACTAGCAGCCAATGAGCAGTTCTTC.

Ten or more counts support this clonotype. The gene calls are TRBV7-8 and TRBJ1-4; D call uncertain. The V gene lost 4 bases and the J gene lost 8 bases, with 11 bases spanning the gap. Germline CDR1 is SGHVS and CDR2 is FQNEAQ. The CDR3 loop spans 13 amino acids. CDR3 loop: CASSSYSREKLFF. For the CDR3, the DNA is TGTGCCAGCAGCTCTTATTCAAGGGAAAAACTGTTTTTT.

This clonotype showed up many times. This sequence joins TRBV9 and TRBJ1-1; 7 nucleotides line up with TRBD1. This CDR3 region has 14 residues. Unmatched junction bases numbered 8, after V lost 4 bases and J lost 5 bases. The germline V gene encodes CDR1 SGDLS and CDR2 YYNGEE. The CDR3 here is CASSQGVGGTEAFF. The CDR3 DNA is TGTGCCAGCAGCCAGGGGGTGGGGGGGACTGAAGCTTTCTTT.

This clonotype occurred many times. V and J are TRBV14 and TRBJ1-1; maybe TRBD1 (6 bases). Per the germline V gene, CDR1 is SGHDN and CDR2 is FVKESK. Trimming removed 7 bases from V and 1 base from J, with 10 bases in between. This CDR3 contains 13 residues. The CDR3 bases are TGTGCCAGCAAAGGCAGGGGGAACACTGAAGCTTTCTTT. This translates into CASKGRGNTEAFF. The full variable domain, in which reference TRBV14 and TRBJ1-1 provide the parts outside the CDR3, is EAGVTQFPSHSVIEKGQTVTLRCDPISGHDNLYWYRRVMGKEIKFLLHFVKESKQDESGMPNNRFLAERTGGTYSTLKVQPAELEDSGVYFCASKGRGNTEAFFGQGTRLTVV.

The chain carries TRBV2 and TRBJ2-3, with TRBD2 identical over 8 bases. Germline V lookup: CDR1 SNHLY, CDR2 FYNNEI. This CDR3 is 18 amino acids long. V was clipped by 4 bases and J by 2 bases; unmatched bases: 14. This chain's CDR3 is CASSGDTGGLALTDTQYF. The CDR3 DNA sequence: TGTGCCAGCAGTGGGGATACGGGGGGGCTGGCCCTCACAGATACGCAGTATTTT.

As for this clonotype: This may be a read error: a much more frequent sequence differs by one nucleotide. V and J are TRBV4-2 and TRBJ1-6, with 11 bases matching TRBD1. CDR3 length equals 16 residues. Germline V lookup: CDR1 LGHNA, CDR2 YNFKEQ. Here the CDR3 reads CASSQDRGTGGSHLHF. The CDR3 DNA reads TGTGCCAGCAGCCAAGATCGGGGGACAGGGGGTTCACACCTCCACTTT.

The CDR3, as DNA: TGCAGCGTTGAAGATCGGCTGGACAGGTCGGGCTACGAGCAGTACTTC. Its translation is CSVEDRLDRSGYEQYF. The V and J genes are TRBV29-1 and TRBJ2-7, with 7 bases aligning to TRBD1. CDR1 and CDR2 from the germline V gene are SQVTM and ANQGSEA. Trimming at V came to 0 bases and at J to 3 bases, leaving 11 bases not matched to a gene. The CDR3 has 16 amino acids.

This clonotype was counted many times. The chain uses TRBV20-1 and TRBJ2-7; TRBD1 aligns across 7 bases. V was pared by 4 bases and J by 5 bases, with 8 bases of the junction left unmatched. This CDR3 spans 13 amino acids. The germline CDR1 and CDR2 sequences are DFQATT and SNEGSKA (reference sequence). This CDR3 is CSANQGVRDEQYF. The DNA of the CDR3 is TGCAGTGCTAACCAGGGGGTCAGGGACGAGCAGTACTTC.

The V call is TRBV6-5, the J call TRBJ2-3; the D is unclear. Deletions cut 2 bases from V and 2 bases from J, with 8 bases between. The germline V gene has CDR1 MNHEY and CDR2 SVGAGI. CDR3 length equals 14 residues. CDR3 region: CASSYRQPTDTQYF. In nucleotides, the CDR3 is TGTGCCAGCAGTTACCGGCAGCCCACAGATACGCAGTATTTT.

This clonotype was detected only a few times. V is TRBV20-1 and J is TRBJ2-1, with D perhaps being TRBD1 or TRBD2 (5 bases each). The germline V gene encodes CDR1 DFQATT and CDR2 SNEGSKA (reference sequence). Deletions cut 5 bases from V and 12 bases from J, with 23 bases between. The CDR3 has 14 amino acids. The CDR3 protein is CSASRDPGRVGQFF. CDR3 sequence (DNA): TGCAGTGCTTCCAGGGACCCCGGCAGGGTAGGGCAGTTCTTC.

This chain connects TRBV18 to TRBJ1-1, with a weak D call TRBD1 (6 bases). Germline-derived CDR1 and CDR2 are KGHSH and LQKENI. This CDR3 has 18 amino acids. Trimming shortened V by 4 bases and J by 0 bases, and 21 bases separated the two germline ends. CDR3 sequence (DNA): TGTGCCAGCTCACACAGGGAGATACGGACTTCACTGAACACTGAAGCTTTCTTT. Protein: CASSHREIRTSLNTEAFF.

This clonotype was detected many times. V is TRBV5-6 and J is TRBJ2-1; 7 bases agree with TRBD2. V trimming: 3 bases; J trimming: 8 bases; junction bases outside the gene matches: 2. The CDR3 loop spans 12 amino acids. The germline CDR1 and CDR2 sequences are SGHDT and YYEEEE. The CDR3 bases are TGTGCCAGCAGCTCGCGGGGGTATGAGCAGTTCTTC. It translates to CASSSRGYEQFF.

This clonotype came up many times. This rearrangement joins TRBV20-1 to TRBJ2-4; maybe TRBD1 (6 bases). CDR3 length equals 17 residues. V shed 6 bases and J shed 2 bases, with 23 bases lying between them. Germline CDR1 and CDR2: DFQATT and SNEGSKA (reference sequence). The CDR3 DNA follows: TGCAGTGCCTACGACAGGAAATCCTATCAGTCCAAAAACATTCAGTACTTC. Protein sequence: CSAYDRKSYQSKNIQYF.

The chain is built from TRBV7-8 and TRBJ2-7; tentative D call: TRBD1 (5 bases). Deletions cut 5 bases from V and 3 bases from J, with 11 bases between. Germline CDR1 reads SGHVS; CDR2 reads FQNEAQ. CDR3 length equals 13 residues. The CDR3: CASSQAQGYEQYF. As DNA, the CDR3 is TGTGCCAGCAGCCAGGCCCAGGGCTACGAGCAGTACTTC. The whole variable domain, filled in from reference TRBV7-8 and TRBJ2-7, reads GAGVSQSPRYKVAKRGQDVALRCDPISGHVSLFWYQQALGQGPEFLTYFQNEAQLDKSGLPSDRFFAERPEGSVSTLKIQRTQQEDSAVYLCASSQAQGYEQYFGPGTRLTVT.

This clonotype was counted once. This sequence joins TRBV3-1 and TRBJ2-1; TRBD2 matches 11 bases. The CDR3 consists of 17 residues. Germline CDR1 is LGHDT and CDR2 is YNNKEL (reference sequence). Trimming at V came to 2 bases and at J to 3 bases, leaving 6 bases not matched to a gene. The CDR3 is CASSQRLAGGFYNEQFF. For the CDR3, the DNA is TGTGCCAGCAGCCAAAGATTAGCGGGAGGGTTCTACAATGAGCAGTTCTTC.

At least ten counts were recorded for this clonotype. The rearrangement joins TRBV5-6 to TRBJ2-1, with unresolved D. From germline, CDR1 is SGHDT and CDR2 YYEEEE. Trimming cost V 4 bases and J 3 bases, with 11 bases left between them. The CDR3 runs 14 residues. The DNA for the CDR3 is TGTGCCAGCAGCCCCCCCCTTTACTACAATGAGCAGTTCTTC. Translating gives CASSPPLYYNEQFF.

V and J are TRBV29-1 and TRBJ2-3; D is perhaps TRBD1 or TRBD2 (6 bases each). Between the trimmed V and J ends, which lost 4 bases and 4 bases, there was a span of 12 bases. Germline assignment: CDR1 SQVTM and CDR2 ANQGSEA. The CDR3 loop spans 13 amino acids. This CDR3 reads CSVGGAGADTQYF. In DNA form, the CDR3 reads TGCAGCGTTGGGGGGGCCGGAGCAGATACGCAGTATTTT.

The rearrangement uses TRBV10-3 and TRBJ2-1; no firm D call. The germline gives CDR1 ENHRY, CDR2 SYGVKD. The V and J ends lost 7 bases and 2 bases respectively, with 15 bases between them. The CDR3 extends over 15 amino acids. The CDR3 is CAIKEGQAPYNEQFF. The CDR3, as DNA: TGTGCCATCAAAGAAGGGCAGGCCCCCTACAATGAGCAGTTCTTC.

In its sample, this clonotype was seen a few times. V and J are TRBV18 and TRBJ1-3; D gene unclear. CDR1 and CDR2 (germline): KGHSH, LQKENI. Trimming left V 3 bases short and J 0 bases short, with 6 bases between. The CDR3 extends over 14 amino acids. CDR3 residues: CASSPANSGNTIYF. CDR3 bases: TGTGCCAGCTCACCCGCCAACTCTGGAAACACCATATATTTT.

This chain links TRBV2 with TRBJ2-3, with D possibly being TRBD2 (6 bases). The CDR3 contains 12 residues. Germline V CDR1 and CDR2: SNHLY, FYNNEI. Trimming left V 6 bases short and J 4 bases short, with 8 bases between. CDR3 sequence (DNA): TGTGCCAGCAGACGGGACTCAGATACGCAGTATTTT. Translation gives CASRRDSDTQYF.

At least ten counts were recorded for this clonotype. This rearrangement joins TRBV12-3 or TRBV12-4 to TRBJ2-1; D is possibly TRBD2 (6 bases). This CDR3 has 16 amino acids. V was trimmed by 5 bases and J by 0 bases, leaving 14 bases between them. CDR3 coding DNA: TGTGCCAGCAGTCGACCCGGGGGAAGCTCCTACAATGAGCAGTTCTTC. It translates to CASSRPGGSSYNEQFF.

This clonotype has only a few counts. The J gene is TRBJ2-7, the V gene TRBV7-2, with D possibly TRBD2 on 6 matching bases. The CDR3 sequence is 14 residues long. Germline lookup yields CDR1 SGHTA and CDR2 FQGNSA. V was pared by 6 bases and J by 4 bases, with 16 bases between. CDR3 bases: TGTGCCAGCAGTTCCGAGGCTAGCGTTTACGAGCAGTACTTC. Translating gives CASSSEASVYEQYF.

In this sample, this clonotype turned up many times. The V call is TRBV28, the J call TRBJ2-3; TRBD2 is a possible D gene (7 bases). Trimming took 5 bases from V and 2 from J, leaving 17 bases between them. In germline, CDR1 is MDHEN, CDR2 SYDVKM. The CDR3 sequence is 16 residues long. Written as DNA, the CDR3 is TGTGCCAGCAGTCCCCTAGGCGGGGGCCCCACAGATACGCAGTATTTT. Amino acid sequence: CASSPLGGGPTDTQYF.

This clonotype showed up just a few times. The rearrangement uses TRBV24-1 and TRBJ2-2; 8 positions match TRBD1. V lost 7 bases, J lost 5 bases, and 11 bases stayed unmatched. There are 16 residues in the CDR3. Germline CDR1 reads KGHDR; CDR2 reads SFDVKD. Written as DNA, the CDR3 is TGTGCCACCAGAGGTCCGGGACAGGAGGTAACCGGGGAGCTGTTTTTT. Protein: CATRGPGQEVTGELFF.

The sample holds many counts of this clonotype. The chain recombines TRBV5-1 with TRBJ2-7; D not certain. CDR3 size: 13 residues. Looked up from germline, CDR1 is SGHRS and CDR2 is YFSETQ. V was clipped by 0 bases and J by 6 bases, with 10 bases between them. The CDR3 DNA reads TGCGCCAGCAGCTTGGCCCGCGCTGGCGAGCAGTACTTC. It codes for CASSLARAGEQYF. Using reference TRBV5-1 and TRBJ2-7 for the parts outside the CDR3, the full variable domain is KAGVTQTPRYLIKTRGQQVTLSCSPISGHRSVSWYQQTPGQGLQFLFEYFSETQRNKGNFPGRFSGRQFSNSRSEMNVSTLELGDSALYLCASSLARAGEQYFGPGTRLTVT.

This clonotype was seen only a few times. The chain joins TRBV6-5 to TRBJ2-3; D call uncertain. Trimming removed 1 base at V and 0 bases at J, with 8 bases between. Germline CDR1 reads MNHEY; CDR2 reads SVGAGI. The length of the CDR3 is 15 residues. This CDR3 is CASSYWSGSTDTQYF. The DNA for the CDR3 is TGTGCCAGCAGTTACTGGTCGGGCAGCACAGATACGCAGTATTTT.

The chain couples TRBV6-2 or TRBV6-3 to TRBJ2-5; TRBD2 aligns across 11 bases. This CDR3 has 16 amino acids. Trimming removed 4 bases from V and 0 bases from J; junction bases left unmatched: 4. The V gene's germline CDR1 is MNHEY and CDR2 SVGEGT. DNA for the CDR3: TGTGCCAGCAGTTCACTAGCGGGAGCCAACCAAGAGACCCAGTACTTC. Translated, it gives CASSSLAGANQETQYF.